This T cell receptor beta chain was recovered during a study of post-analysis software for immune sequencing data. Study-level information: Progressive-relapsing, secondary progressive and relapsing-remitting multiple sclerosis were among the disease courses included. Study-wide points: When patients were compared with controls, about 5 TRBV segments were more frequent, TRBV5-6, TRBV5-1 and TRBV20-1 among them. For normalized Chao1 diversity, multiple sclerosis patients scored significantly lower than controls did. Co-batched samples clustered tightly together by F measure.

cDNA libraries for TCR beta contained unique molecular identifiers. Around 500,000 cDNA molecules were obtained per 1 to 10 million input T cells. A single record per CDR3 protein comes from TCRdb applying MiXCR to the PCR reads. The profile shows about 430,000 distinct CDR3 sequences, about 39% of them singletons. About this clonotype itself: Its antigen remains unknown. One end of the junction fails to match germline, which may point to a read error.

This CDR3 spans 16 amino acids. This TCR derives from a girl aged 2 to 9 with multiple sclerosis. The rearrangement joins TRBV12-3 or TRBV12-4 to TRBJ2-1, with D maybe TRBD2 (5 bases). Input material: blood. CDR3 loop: CVSSLRVRGSWNEQFF. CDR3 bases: TGTGTCAGCAGTTTAAGGGTTCGGGGTTCGTGGAATGAGCAGTTCTTC.